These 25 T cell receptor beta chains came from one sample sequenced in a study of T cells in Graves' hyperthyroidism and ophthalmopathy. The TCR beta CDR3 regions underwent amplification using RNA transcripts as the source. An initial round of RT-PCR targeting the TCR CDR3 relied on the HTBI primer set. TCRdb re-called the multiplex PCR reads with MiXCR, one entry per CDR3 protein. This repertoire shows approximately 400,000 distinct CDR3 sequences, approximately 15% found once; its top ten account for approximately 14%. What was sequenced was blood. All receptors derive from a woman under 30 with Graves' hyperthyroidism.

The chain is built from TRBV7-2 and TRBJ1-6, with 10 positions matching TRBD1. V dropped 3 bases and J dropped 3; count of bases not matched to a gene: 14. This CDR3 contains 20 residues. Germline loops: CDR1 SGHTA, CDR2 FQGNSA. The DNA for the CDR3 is TGTGCCAGCAGCTTCCGGGACAGGGGAAGGATCGCTAACTATAATTCACCCCTCCACTTT. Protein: CASSFRDRGRIANYNSPLHF.

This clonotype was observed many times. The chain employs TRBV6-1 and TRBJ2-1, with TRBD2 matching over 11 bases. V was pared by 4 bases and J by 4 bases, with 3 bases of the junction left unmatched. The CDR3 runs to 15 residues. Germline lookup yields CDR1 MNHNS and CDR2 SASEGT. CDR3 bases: TGTGCCAGCAGTGCCTGGACTAGCGGGTACAATGAGCAGTTCTTC. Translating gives CASSAWTSGYNEQFF.

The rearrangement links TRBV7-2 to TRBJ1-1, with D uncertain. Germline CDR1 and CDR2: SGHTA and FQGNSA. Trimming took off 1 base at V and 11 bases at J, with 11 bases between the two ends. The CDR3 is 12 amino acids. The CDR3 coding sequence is TGTGCCAGCAGCTTAGGGCCCCTTAGGGCTTTCTTT. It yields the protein CASSLGPLRAFF.

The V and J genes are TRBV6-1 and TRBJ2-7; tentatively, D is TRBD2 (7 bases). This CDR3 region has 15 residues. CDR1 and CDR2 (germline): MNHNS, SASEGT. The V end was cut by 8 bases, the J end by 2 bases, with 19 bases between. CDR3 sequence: CASVPVGGAPYEQYF. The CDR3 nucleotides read TGTGCCAGCGTGCCCGTGGGGGGGGCCCCCTACGAGCAGTACTTC.

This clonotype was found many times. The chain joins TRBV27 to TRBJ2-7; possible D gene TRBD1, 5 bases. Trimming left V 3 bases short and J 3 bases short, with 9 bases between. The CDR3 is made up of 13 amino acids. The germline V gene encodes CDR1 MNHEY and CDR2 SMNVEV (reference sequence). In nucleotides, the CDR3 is TGTGCCAGCAGTTTCAGGGCGTACTACGAGCAGTACTTC. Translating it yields CASSFRAYYEQYF.

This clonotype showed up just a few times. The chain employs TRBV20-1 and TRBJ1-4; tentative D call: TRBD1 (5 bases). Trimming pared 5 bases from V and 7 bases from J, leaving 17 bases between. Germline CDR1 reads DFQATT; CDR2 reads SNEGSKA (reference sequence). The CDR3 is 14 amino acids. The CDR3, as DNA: TGCAGTGCTGGGGCTAGGGCTGGAGGTGAAAAACTGTTTTTT. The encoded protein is CSAGARAGGEKLFF.

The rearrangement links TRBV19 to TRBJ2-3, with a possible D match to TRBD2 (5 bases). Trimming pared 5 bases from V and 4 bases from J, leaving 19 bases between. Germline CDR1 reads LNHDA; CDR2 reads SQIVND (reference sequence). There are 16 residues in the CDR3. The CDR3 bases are TGTGCCAGTAGTCCTCGGACGTGGAGGTGGGCAGATACGCAGTATTTT. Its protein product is CASSPRTWRWADTQYF.

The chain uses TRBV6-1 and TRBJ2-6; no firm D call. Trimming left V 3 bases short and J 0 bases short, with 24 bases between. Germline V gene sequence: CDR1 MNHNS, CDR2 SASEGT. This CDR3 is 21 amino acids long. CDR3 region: CASSDTSLFGRIFSGANVLTF. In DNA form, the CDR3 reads TGTGCCAGCAGTGACACCAGTTTGTTCGGCAGGATATTCTCTGGGGCCAACGTCCTGACTTTC.

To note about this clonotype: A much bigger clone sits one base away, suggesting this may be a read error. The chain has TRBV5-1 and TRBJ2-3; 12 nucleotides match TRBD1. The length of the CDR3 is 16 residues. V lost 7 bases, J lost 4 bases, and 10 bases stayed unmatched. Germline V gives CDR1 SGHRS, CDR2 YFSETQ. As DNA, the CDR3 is TGCGCCAGCGGCCCACCGGGGACAGGGGGCCCAGATACGCAGTATTTT. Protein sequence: CASGPPGTGGPDTQYF.

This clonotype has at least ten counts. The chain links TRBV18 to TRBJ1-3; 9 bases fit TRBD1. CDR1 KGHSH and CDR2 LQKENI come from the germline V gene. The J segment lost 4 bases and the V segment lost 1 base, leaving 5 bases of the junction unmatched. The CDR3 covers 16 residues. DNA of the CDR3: TGTGCCAGCTCACCACGAACAGGGGGCCTCGGAAACACCATATATTTT. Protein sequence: CASSPRTGGLGNTIYF.

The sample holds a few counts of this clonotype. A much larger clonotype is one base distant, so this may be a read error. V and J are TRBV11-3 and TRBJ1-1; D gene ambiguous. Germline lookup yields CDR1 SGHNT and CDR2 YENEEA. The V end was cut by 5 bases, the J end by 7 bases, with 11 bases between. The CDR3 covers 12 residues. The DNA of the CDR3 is TGTGCCAGCAGCCCCGAGGGAGGTGAAGCTTTCTTT. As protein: CASSPEGGEAFF.

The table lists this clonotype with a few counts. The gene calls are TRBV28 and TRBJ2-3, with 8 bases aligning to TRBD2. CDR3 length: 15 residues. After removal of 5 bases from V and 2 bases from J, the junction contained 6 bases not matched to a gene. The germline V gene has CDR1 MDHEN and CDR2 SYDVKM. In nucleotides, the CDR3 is TGTGCCAGCAGTCCTCCGGGGGGGGCCACAGATACGCAGTATTTT. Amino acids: CASSPPGGATDTQYF.

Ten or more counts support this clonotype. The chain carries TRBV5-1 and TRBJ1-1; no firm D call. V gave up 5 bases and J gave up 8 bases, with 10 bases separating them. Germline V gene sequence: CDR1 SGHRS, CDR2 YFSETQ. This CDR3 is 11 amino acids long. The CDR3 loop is CASRSSVEAFF. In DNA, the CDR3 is TGCGCCAGCAGGTCCTCAGTGGAAGCTTTCTTT.

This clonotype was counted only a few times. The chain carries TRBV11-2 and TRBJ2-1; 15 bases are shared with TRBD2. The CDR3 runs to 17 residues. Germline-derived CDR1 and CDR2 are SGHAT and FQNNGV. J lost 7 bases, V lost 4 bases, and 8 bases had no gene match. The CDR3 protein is CASSCIPGLAGGNEQFF. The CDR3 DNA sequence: TGTGCCAGCAGCTGTATACCGGGACTAGCGGGAGGTAATGAGCAGTTCTTC.

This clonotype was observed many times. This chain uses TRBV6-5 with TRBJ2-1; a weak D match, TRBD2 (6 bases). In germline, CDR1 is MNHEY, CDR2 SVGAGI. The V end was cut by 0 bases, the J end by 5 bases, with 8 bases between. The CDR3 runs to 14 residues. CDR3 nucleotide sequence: TGTGCCAGCAGTTACTCTTTAGCGGACAATGAGCAGTTCTTC. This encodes CASSYSLADNEQFF.

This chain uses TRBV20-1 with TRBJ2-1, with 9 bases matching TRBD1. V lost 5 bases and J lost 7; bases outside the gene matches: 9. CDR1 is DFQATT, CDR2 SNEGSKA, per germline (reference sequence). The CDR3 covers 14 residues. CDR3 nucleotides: TGCAGTGCTGTGAACAGGGGGCGTAGGAATGAGCAGTTCTTC. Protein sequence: CSAVNRGRRNEQFF.

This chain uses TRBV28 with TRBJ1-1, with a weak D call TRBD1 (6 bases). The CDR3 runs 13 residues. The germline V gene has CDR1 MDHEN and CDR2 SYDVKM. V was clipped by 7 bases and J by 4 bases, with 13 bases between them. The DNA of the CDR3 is TGTGCCAGCAAGGGGGGAGGGGGCACTGAAGCTTTCTTT. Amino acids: CASKGGGGTEAFF.

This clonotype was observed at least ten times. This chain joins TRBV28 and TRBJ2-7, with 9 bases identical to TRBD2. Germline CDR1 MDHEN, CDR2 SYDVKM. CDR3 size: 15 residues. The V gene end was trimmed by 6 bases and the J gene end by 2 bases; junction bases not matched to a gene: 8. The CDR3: CASSRLGGRAYEQYF. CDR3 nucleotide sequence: TGTGCCAGCAGCCGCCTCGGCGGGAGGGCCTACGAGCAGTACTTC.

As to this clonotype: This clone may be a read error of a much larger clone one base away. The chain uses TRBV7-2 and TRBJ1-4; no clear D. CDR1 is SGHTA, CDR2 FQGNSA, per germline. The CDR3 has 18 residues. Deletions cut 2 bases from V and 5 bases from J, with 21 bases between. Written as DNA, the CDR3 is TGTGCCAGCAGCTTACGCCCTTTGGCAGGATTCGGCAATGAAAAACTGTTTTTT. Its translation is CASSLRPLAGFGNEKLFF.

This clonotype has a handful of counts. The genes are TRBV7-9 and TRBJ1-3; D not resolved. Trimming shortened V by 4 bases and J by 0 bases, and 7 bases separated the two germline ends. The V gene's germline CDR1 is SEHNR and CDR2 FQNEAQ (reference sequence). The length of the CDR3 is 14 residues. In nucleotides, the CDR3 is TGTGCCAGCAGCTGGCCCAGCTCTGGAAACACCATATATTTT. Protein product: CASSWPSSGNTIYF.

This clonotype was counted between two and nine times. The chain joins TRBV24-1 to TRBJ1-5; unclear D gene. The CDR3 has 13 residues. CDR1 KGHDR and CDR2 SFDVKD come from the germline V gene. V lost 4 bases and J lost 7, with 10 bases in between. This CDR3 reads CATSEASRQPQHF. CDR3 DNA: TGTGCCACCAGTGAGGCCTCCCGCCAGCCCCAGCATTTT.

CDR3 in DNA: TGTGCCACCAGCAGAGGGTACAGGACGTACTACAATGAGCAGTTCTTC. Amino acid sequence: CATSRGYRTYYNEQFF. This sequence joins TRBV15 and TRBJ2-1; possibly TRBD1 for D (5 bases). V lost 1 base and J lost 3, with 13 bases in between. The CDR3 contains 16 residues. Germline V gives CDR1 LNHNV, CDR2 YYDKDF (reference sequence).

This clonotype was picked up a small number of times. This chain's CDR3 is CSARDPLLGYGYTF. CDR3 bases: TGCAGTGCTAGAGATCCCTTGTTGGGCTATGGCTACACCTTC. This sequence joins TRBV20-1 and TRBJ1-2, with D unclear. CDR1 and CDR2 from the germline V gene are DFQATT and SNEGSKA (reference sequence). V was shortened by 0 bases and J by 4 bases, with 12 bases between the two germline ends. The CDR3 has 14 residues.

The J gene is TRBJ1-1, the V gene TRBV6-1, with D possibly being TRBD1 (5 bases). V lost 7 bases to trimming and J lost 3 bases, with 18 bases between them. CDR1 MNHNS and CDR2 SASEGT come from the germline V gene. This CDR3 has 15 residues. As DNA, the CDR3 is TGTGCCAGCACGGGCAGGGATGGAGTTGACACTGAAGCTTTCTTT. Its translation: CASTGRDGVDTEAFF.

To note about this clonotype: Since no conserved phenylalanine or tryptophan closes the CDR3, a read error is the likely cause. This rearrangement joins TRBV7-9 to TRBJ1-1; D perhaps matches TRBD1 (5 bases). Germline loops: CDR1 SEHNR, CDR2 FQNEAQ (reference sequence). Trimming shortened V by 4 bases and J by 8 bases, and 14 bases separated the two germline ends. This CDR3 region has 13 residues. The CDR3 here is CASSWGGWGEAFL. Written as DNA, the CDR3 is TGTGCCAGCAGCTGGGGGGGGTGGGGGGAAGCTTTCCTT.